Only a few counts were recorded for the clone carrying this T cell receptor beta chain. Primers used in a second PCR of roughly 6 to 11 cycles were a sample-barcoded 5' primer and a J-beta primer mix. Each sample provided no less than 2.5 million CDR3-containing paired-end reads. One entry per CDR3 protein results from TCRdb running MiXCR on the 5' RACE reads. Of around 1.5 million distinct CDR3 sequences in the sample, roughly 32% were seen once. The donors, aged about 6 to 95, were healthy Caucasians from Russia. Every sample gave at least 5 micrograms of total RNA when it was extracted. This entry belongs to a study of blood T cells in healthy people across ages. J gave up 4 bases and V 5 bases, and 4 bases lay outside the gene matches. Per germline, CDR1 SGHVS and CDR2 FQNEAQ. The CDR3 loop spans 16 amino acids.

The source material was blood. This chain connects TRBV7-8 to TRBJ2-1; 14 positions match TRBD2. The receptor's source is a woman in her thirties in good health. In DNA, the CDR3 is TGTGCCAGCAGCCAGGGACTAGCGGGGGAGTACAATGAGCAGTTCTTC. Its translation: CASSQGLAGEYNEQFF.